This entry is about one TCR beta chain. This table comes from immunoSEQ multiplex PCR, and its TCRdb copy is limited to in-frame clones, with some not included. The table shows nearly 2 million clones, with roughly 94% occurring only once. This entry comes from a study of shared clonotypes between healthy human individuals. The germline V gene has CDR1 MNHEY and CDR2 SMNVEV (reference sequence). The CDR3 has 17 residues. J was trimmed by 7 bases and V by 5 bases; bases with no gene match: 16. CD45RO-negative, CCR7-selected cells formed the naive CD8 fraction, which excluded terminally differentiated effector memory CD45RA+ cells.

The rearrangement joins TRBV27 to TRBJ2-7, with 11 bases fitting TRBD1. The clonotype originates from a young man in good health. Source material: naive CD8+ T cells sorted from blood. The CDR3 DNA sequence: TGTGCCAGCAGTAACCTCTGGGACAGGGGGTCCCTGCAGGAGCAGTACTTC. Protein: CASSNLWDRGSLQEQYF.